Below, 20 T cell receptor beta chains from the same sample are listed, as sequenced in a study of shared clonotypes between healthy human individuals. Only in-frame clones appear in the TCRdb table, and some are missing; sequencing was by immunoSEQ multiplex PCR. The sample lists 700,000 or so clones, about two thirds occurring once. The sample taken for sequencing was memory CD4+ T cells sorted from blood. Subset denoted: CD45RA-negative fraction. The receptors were sampled from a woman aged 30 to 39 in good health.

The rearrangement uses TRBV5-1 and TRBJ2-7; 7 bases match TRBD2. V shed 2 bases and J 1 base; nucleotides not matched to a gene: 6. Germline CDR1 SGHRS, CDR2 YFSETQ. This CDR3 region has 15 residues. The CDR3 here is CASSLSGTTSYEQYF. CDR3 coding DNA: TGCGCCAGCAGCTTATCCGGGACTACTTCCTACGAGCAGTACTTC. Drawing the rest from reference TRBV5-1 and TRBJ2-7, the complete variable domain is KAGVTQTPRYLIKTRGQQVTLSCSPISGHRSVSWYQQTPGQGLQFLFEYFSETQRNKGNFPGRFSGRQFSNSRSEMNVSTLELGDSALYLCASSLSGTTSYEQYFGPGTRLTVT.

This clone appeared a few times. This chain joins TRBV5-1 and TRBJ2-5, with 8 bases identical to TRBD2. The length of the CDR3 is 15 residues. The V gene end was trimmed by 4 bases and the J gene end by 5 bases; junction bases not matched to a gene: 10. Germline V gives CDR1 SGHRS, CDR2 YFSETQ. The CDR3 region is CASSPGRAVGETQYF. The CDR3 coding sequence is TGCGCCAGCAGCCCCGGGAGGGCCGTTGGGGAGACCCAGTACTTC.

The rearrangement joins TRBV19 to TRBJ2-3, with a tentative D call TRBD2 (5 bases). Per germline, CDR1 LNHDA and CDR2 SQIVND (reference sequence). This CDR3 has 14 residues. The V end lost 6 bases, the J end lost 4 bases, and 14 bases lay between the germline ends. The CDR3 spells CASRPGEFSDTQYF. In DNA, the CDR3 is TGTGCCAGTAGGCCCGGGGAGTTCTCAGATACGCAGTATTTT. Supplemented by reference TRBV19 and TRBJ2-3, the full variable domain reads DGGITQSPKYLFRKEGQNVTLSCEQNLNHDAMYWYRQDPGQGLRLIYYSQIVNDFQKGDIAEGYSVSREKKESFPLTVTSAQKNPTAFYLCASRPGEFSDTQYFGPGTRLTVL.

The V call is TRBV10-3, the J call TRBJ2-7, with 11 bases lining up with TRBD1. V was pared by 3 bases and J by 2 bases, with 3 bases of the junction left unmatched. Per germline, CDR1 ENHRY and CDR2 SYGVKD. CDR3 length: 15 amino acids. The CDR3 sequence is CAISEGTGGAYEQYF. The DNA of the CDR3 is TGTGCCATCAGTGAAGGGACAGGGGGAGCCTACGAGCAGTACTTC.

The chain recombines TRBV28 with TRBJ2-1; 9 positions match TRBD2. The CDR3 is 14 residues long. The germline V gene has CDR1 MDHEN and CDR2 SYDVKM. The junction had 13 bases not matched to a gene; V was cut back by 5 bases and J by 14 bases. This chain's CDR3 is CASSPSLAGKGEFF. The CDR3 DNA is TGTGCCAGCAGTCCCAGCCTAGCGGGGAAGGGCGAGTTCTTC.

CDR3: CASRTGTSGTGELFF. The CDR3 DNA sequence: TGTGCCAGTAGGACCGGGACTAGCGGTACCGGGGAGCTGTTTTTT. The chain couples TRBV19 to TRBJ2-2; 11 nucleotides line up with TRBD2. CDR1 and CDR2 (germline): LNHDA, SQIVND (reference sequence). The V and J ends lost 6 bases and 5 bases, in that order; junction bases with no gene match: 5. This CDR3 comprises 15 residues.

CDR3 bases: TGTGCCAGCCGGGGGAGCGGGAGGCCTTCCCAGTACTTC. Its protein product is CASRGSGRPSQYF. The chain joins TRBV6-5 to TRBJ2-7; TRBD2 matches 9 bases. Losses at the gene ends were 8 bases for V and 10 bases for J; bases not matched to a gene: 12. Germline assignment: CDR1 MNHEY and CDR2 SVGAGI. The CDR3 totals 13 residues.

This clone was observed a handful of times. The chain couples TRBV2 to TRBJ1-2; D is perhaps TRBD1 (5 bases). Germline CDR1 reads SNHLY; CDR2 reads FYNNEI. Between the trimmed V and J ends, which lost 3 bases and 7 bases, there was a span of 18 bases. The CDR3 is 15 residues long. The CDR3 DNA sequence: TGTGCCAGCAGTGAGGGGCGAACCCGTGTTGTTGGCTACACCTTC. It codes for CASSEGRTRVVGYTF.

A single count supports this clone. The chain links TRBV4-1 to TRBJ2-4; maybe TRBD1 (6 bases). Germline V CDR1 and CDR2: MGHRA, YSYEKL. V lost 1 base and J lost 3, with 22 bases in between. The CDR3 runs to 19 residues. The CDR3 here is CASSQVAGTNSLGKNIQYF. For the CDR3, the DNA is TGCGCCAGCAGCCAAGTGGCTGGGACAAACTCCTTAGGCAAAAACATTCAGTACTTC.

The chain joins TRBV7-2 to TRBJ2-7, with 10 bases matching TRBD2. The CDR3 is 15 amino acids. CDR1 SGHTA and CDR2 FQGNSA come from the germline V gene. The trim removed 4 bases at V and 3 bases at J, leaving 6 bases unmatched. This CDR3 is CASSSPGLADYEQYF. The CDR3, as DNA: TGTGCCAGCAGCTCGCCTGGACTAGCGGACTACGAGCAGTACTTC. The full variable domain, with the rest looked up from reference TRBV7-2 and TRBJ2-7, is GAGVSQSPSNKVTEKGKDVELRCDPISGHTALYWYRQSLGQGLEFLIYFQGNSAPDKSGLPSDRFSAERTGGSVSTLTIQRTQQEDSAVYLCASSSPGLADYEQYFGPGTRLTVT.

The gene calls are TRBV28 and TRBJ1-1, with a weak D call TRBD1 (5 bases). V gave up 2 bases and J gave up 5 bases, with 15 bases separating them. Germline V gives CDR1 MDHEN, CDR2 SYDVKM. The CDR3 extends over 15 amino acids. The CDR3 sequence is CASSLDQGTRTEAFF. CDR3 bases: TGTGCCAGCAGTTTAGACCAGGGCACACGGACTGAAGCTTTCTTT. The entire variable domain, with the rest obtained from reference TRBV28 and TRBJ1-1, is as follows: DVKVTQSSRYLVKRTGEKVFLECVQDMDHENMFWYRQDPGLGLRLIYFSYDVKMKEKGDIPEGYSVSREKKERFSLILESASTNQTSMYLCASSLDQGTRTEAFFGQGTRLTVV.

This chain joins TRBV15 and TRBJ2-1, with D unresolved. The CDR3 runs to 16 residues. Trimming removed 1 base at V and 7 bases at J, with 17 bases between. Germline CDR1 and CDR2: LNHNV and YYDKDF (reference sequence). CDR3 nucleotides: TGTGCCACCAGCAGAGCAGGATGGGAACTTGGTAATGAGCAGTTCTTC. Protein sequence: CATSRAGWELGNEQFF.

The gene calls are TRBV5-1 and TRBJ2-3; perhaps TRBD2 as D (6 bases). The CDR3 runs to 16 residues. Germline CDR1 SGHRS, CDR2 YFSETQ. The V end was cut by 0 bases, the J end by 2 bases, with 13 bases between. The CDR3 DNA reads as TGCGCCAGCAGCTTGGTCTCCGGACTAACCACAGATACGCAGTATTTT. Translated: CASSLVSGLTTDTQYF.

Concerning this clone: Within the sample, other DNA sequences also encode this same CDR3. V and J are TRBV7-3 and TRBJ1-1; D is unclear. The CDR3 loop spans 13 amino acids. Trimming cost V 5 bases and J 1 base, with 8 bases left between them. The germline CDR1 and CDR2 sequences are SGHTA and FQGTGA. The DNA for the CDR3 is TGTGCCAGCAGCCTGGACCCGAACACTGAAGCTTTCTTT. Amino acids: CASSLDPNTEAFF.

Note on this clone: This sample includes further DNA sequences coding for the same CDR3. The chain has TRBV28 and TRBJ1-2; 9 bases line up with TRBD1. V lost 5 bases and J lost 6; bases outside the gene matches: 4. Germline assignment: CDR1 MDHEN and CDR2 SYDVKM. The CDR3 loop spans 13 amino acids. CDR3 in DNA: TGTGCCAGCAGTCCATGGACAGGGGATGGCTACACCTTC. It encodes CASSPWTGDGYTF.

The chain uses TRBV27 and TRBJ2-1; D is undetermined. The CDR3 has 14 amino acids. Germline CDR1 is MNHEY and CDR2 is SMNVEV (reference sequence). The V end was cut by 3 bases, the J end by 7 bases, with 13 bases between. The CDR3 protein is CASSLRKSNNEQFF. The DNA for the CDR3 is TGTGCCAGCAGTTTGCGAAAGAGCAATAATGAGCAGTTCTTC.

V gene TRBV19 combines with J gene TRBJ2-7; D may be TRBD1 or TRBD2 (7 bases each). V was shortened by 4 bases and J by 5 bases, with 18 bases between the two germline ends. Per the germline V gene, CDR1 is LNHDA and CDR2 is SQIVND (reference sequence). There are 15 residues in the CDR3. The CDR3 loop reads CASSTRGGARDEQYF. The CDR3 DNA reads as TGTGCCAGTAGTACCAGGGGGGGGGCTCGAGACGAGCAGTACTTC.

The chain joins TRBV7-9 to TRBJ2-1, with TRBD2 matching over 10 bases. This CDR3 is 18 amino acids long. Trimming took 5 bases from V and 5 from J; bases not matched to a gene: 15. Per the germline V gene, CDR1 is SEHNR and CDR2 is FQNEAQ (reference sequence). The CDR3 sequence: CASSPEGSLAGDNNEQFF. The DNA of the CDR3 is TGTGCCAGCAGCCCTGAGGGGTCCCTAGCGGGAGATAACAATGAGCAGTTCTTC.

A single count supports this clone. The rearrangement uses TRBV6-1 and TRBJ2-5; perhaps TRBD2 as D (5 bases). The J call may be wrong; the DNA end is better matched by TRBJ2-7. Germline V CDR1 and CDR2: MNHNS, SASEGT. The CDR3 spans 14 residues. CDR3 region: CASSLVGELYEQYF. CDR3 sequence (DNA): TGTGCCAGCAGCTTAGTCGGGGAACTTTACGAGCAGTACTTC.

The CDR3 region has the DNA TGTGCCAGTAGTATCGGACTAACGGAAACCATTTCCTACGAGCAGTACTTC. It is translated as CASSIGLTETISYEQYF. The V and J genes are TRBV19 and TRBJ2-7, with a possible D match to TRBD2 (6 bases). CDR3 length equals 17 residues. Germline CDR1 LNHDA, CDR2 SQIVND (reference sequence). Trimming stripped 3 bases from V and 1 base from J, with 19 bases between.